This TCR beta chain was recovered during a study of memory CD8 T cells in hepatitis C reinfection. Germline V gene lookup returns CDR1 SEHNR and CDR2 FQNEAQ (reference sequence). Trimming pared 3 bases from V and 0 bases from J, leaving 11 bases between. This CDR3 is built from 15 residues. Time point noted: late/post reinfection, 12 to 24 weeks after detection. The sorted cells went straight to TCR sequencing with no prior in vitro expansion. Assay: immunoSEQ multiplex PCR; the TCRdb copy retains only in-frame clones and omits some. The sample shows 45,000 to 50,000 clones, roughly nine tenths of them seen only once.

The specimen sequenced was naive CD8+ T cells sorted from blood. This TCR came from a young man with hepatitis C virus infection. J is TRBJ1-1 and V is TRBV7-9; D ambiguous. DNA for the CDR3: TGTGCCAGCAGCTTTGGGCTGTACCTGAACACTGAAGCTTTCTTT. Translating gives CASSFGLYLNTEAFF.